What follows describes a single T cell receptor (beta chain). The antigen remains undetermined. At one boundary the junction diverges from the germline segment, which might be a read error. PCR primers comprised 60 Vbeta and 13 Jbeta primers. Sequencing was performed with immunoSEQ multiplex PCR; in TCRdb, only in-frame clones are kept and a portion is missing. The table shows 100,000 to 150,000 clones, with around 80% occurring only once. This record belongs to a study of cytomegalovirus exposure and HLA in healthy donors. CDR3 size: 15 residues. Germline CDR1 SEHNR, CDR2 FQNEAQ (reference sequence). Study-wide points: When analyzed later, a missense DCLRE1C variant was found to be linked to TCR beta V- and J-gene trimming. Prior analysis indicated that the majority of TCR beta V segments exhibited productivity approximately 87% or approximately 30% of the time. Reported performance of the classifier showed diagnosis of cytomegalovirus status with high specificity and sensitivity.

Sample: PBMCs. The sequence came from a middle-aged man in good health and CMV-seronegative. The chain joins TRBV7-9 to TRBJ2-2, with D possibly being TRBD1 (5 bases). CDR3 protein: CSSSSLTGNTGELFF. The CDR3 bases are TGTTCCAGCAGCTCGTTAACAGGGAACACCGGGGAGCTGTTTTTT. Full variable domain (remainder filled in from reference TRBV7-9 and TRBJ2-2): DTGVSQNPRHKITKRGQNVTFRCDPISEHNRLYWYRQTLGQGPEFLTYFQNEAQLEKSRLLSDRFSAERPKGSFSTLEIQRTEQGDSAMYLCSSSSLTGNTGELFFGEGSRLTVL.